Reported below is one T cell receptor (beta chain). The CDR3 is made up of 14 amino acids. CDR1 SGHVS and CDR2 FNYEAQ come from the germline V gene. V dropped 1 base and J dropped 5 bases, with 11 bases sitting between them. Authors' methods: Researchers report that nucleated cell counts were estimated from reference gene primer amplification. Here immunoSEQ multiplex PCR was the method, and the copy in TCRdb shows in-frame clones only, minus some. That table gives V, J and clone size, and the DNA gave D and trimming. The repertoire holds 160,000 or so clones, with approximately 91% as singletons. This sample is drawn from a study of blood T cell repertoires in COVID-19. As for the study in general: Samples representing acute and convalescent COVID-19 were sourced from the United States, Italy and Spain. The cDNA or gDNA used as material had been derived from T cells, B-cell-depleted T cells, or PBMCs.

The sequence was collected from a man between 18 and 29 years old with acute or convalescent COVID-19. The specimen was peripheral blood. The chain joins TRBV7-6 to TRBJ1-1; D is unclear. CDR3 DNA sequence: TGTGCCAGCAGCTTAGTTCTGGGAGGTACTGAAGCTTTCTTT. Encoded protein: CASSLVLGGTEAFF.